This TCR beta chain was observed in a study of blood T cells in healthy people across ages. The use of a sample-barcoded 5' primer and a J-beta primer mix characterized a second PCR of about 7 to 12 cycles. A single record per CDR3 protein comes from TCRdb applying MiXCR to the 5' RACE reads. The table lists 750,000 to 950,000 distinct CDR3 sequences, around 29% of them singletons. This clonotype has a single count. With 5 bases removed from V and 12 bases from J, the gap between germline ends came to 21 bases. Germline V gives CDR1 SGHRS, CDR2 YFSETQ. CDR3 length: 14 amino acids. These data were also reused for a study on T cells of mothers and their children.

The sequenced sample was blood. V gene TRBV5-1 combines with J gene TRBJ2-1; tentative D call: TRBD2 (5 bases). This clonotype was obtained from a woman in her forties in good health. The CDR3 reads CASSSTTAGDGQFF. CDR3 bases: TGCGCCAGCAGTTCGACTACCGCCGGGGATGGGCAGTTCTTC.